These T cell receptor beta chains were read from a single sample in a study of CD8 T cells in ankylosing spondylitis. TCRdb redid the calling of the 5' RACE reads with MiXCR, one entry per CDR3 protein. The table has about 400,000 distinct CDR3 sequences, more than 20% seen once. Material: blood, either unsorted or a sorted T cell fraction (not recorded which). The receptor source for this set is a male donor with ankylosing spondylitis. Both conserved end residues are part of each CDR3. A D gene is named only where the DNA matches it firmly. Only some rows state a clone size, as once, few, many or a class for expanded clones.

j_gene | v_gene | len | d_gene | abundance | CDR3aa | CDR3nt
TRBJ2-3 | TRBV6-5 | 15 | TRBD1 | NA | CASSYAGTGGNTQYF | TGTGCCAGCAGTTACGCAGGAACAGGGGGAAATACGCAGTATTTT
TRBJ2-2 | TRBV7-9 | 15 | NA | few | CASSPTPGAHGELFF | TGTGCCAGCAGCCCTACCCCCGGGGCTCACGGGGAGCTGTTTTTT
TRBJ2-1 | TRBV3-2 | 15 | NA | many | CASRSFLAADNEQFF | TGTGCCAGCAGGTCCTTCCTAGCGGCCGACAATGAGCAGTTCTTC
TRBJ1-5 | TRBV18 | 16 | NA | few | CASSLGPPGWDQPQHF | TGTGCCAGCTCACTCGGTCCTCCAGGGTGGGATCAGCCCCAGCATTTT
TRBJ1-1 | TRBV6-5 | 12 | NA | NA | CASRDINTEAFF | TGTGCCAGTCGGGACATAAACACTGAAGCTTTCTTT
TRBJ1-1 | TRBV6-1 | 13 | NA | few | CASNREGRTEAFF | TGTGCCAGCAATAGGGAAGGGAGGACTGAAGCTTTCTTT
TRBJ2-1 | TRBV28 | 15 | TRBD2 | many | CASRRRLAARGEQFF | TGTGCCAGCAGACGACGACTAGCGGCCAGGGGTGAGCAGTTCTTC
TRBJ1-1 | TRBV29-1 | 12 | NA | many | CSVTKSLSEAFF | TGCAGCGTCACAAAGTCCCTCTCTGAAGCTTTCTTT
TRBJ1-1 | TRBV10-3 | 18 | NA | NA | CAISVGPRGFHKNTEAFF | TGTGCCATCAGTGTTGGACCGAGGGGGTTCCACAAGAACACTGAAGCTTTCTTT
TRBJ2-7 | TRBV5-5 | 16 | TRBD2 | NA | CASSQGYSGNIYEQYF | TGTGCCAGCAGCCAGGGGTATAGCGGGAACATCTACGAGCAGTACTTC
TRBJ2-7 | TRBV30 | 13 | NA | few | CAWRFGTSYEQYF | TGTGCCTGGAGATTCGGGACATCCTACGAGCAGTACTTC
TRBJ1-2 | TRBV5-1 | 14 | TRBD1 | few | CASSRTGSDYGYTF | TGCGCCAGCAGCCGGACAGGGAGCGACTATGGCTACACCTTC
TRBJ2-2 | TRBV3-1 | 16 | TRBD2 | many | CASSQGTSFSTGELFF | TGTGCCAGCAGCCAAGGGACTAGCTTTTCCACCGGGGAGCTGTTTTTT
TRBJ2-7 | TRBV18 | 13 | NA | NA | CASSEPEPYEQYF | TGTGCCAGCTCAGAGCCAGAACCCTACGAGCAGTACTTC
TRBJ2-3 | TRBV12-3/TRBV12-4 | 15 | TRBD2 | few | CASTQTGTSGDTQYF | TGTGCCAGCACCCAAACCGGGACTAGTGGGGATACGCAGTATTTT
TRBJ2-2 | TRBV19 | 14 | TRBD1 | NA | CASSTTGLTGELFF | TGTGCCAGTAGTACGACAGGGCTGACAGGGGAGCTGTTTTTT
TRBJ2-7 | TRBV12-3/TRBV12-4 | 14 | TRBD2 | NA | CASSRTSGRNEQYF | TGTGCCAGCAGCCGGACTAGCGGGAGAAACGAGCAGTACTTC
TRBJ2-6 | TRBV27 | 18 | NA | many | CASRPGQPWVSGANVLTF | TGTGCCAGCAGACCGGGACAACCATGGGTTTCTGGGGCCAACGTCCTGACTTTC
TRBJ1-5 | TRBV5-1 | 15 | NA | NA | CASSPGQPPAQPQHF | TGCGCCAGCAGCCCCGGACAGCCCCCCGCTCAGCCCCAGCATTTT
TRBJ2-3 | TRBV5-1 | 16 | TRBD1 | few | CASSLFQGAVTDTQYF | TGCGCCAGCAGCTTGTTTCAGGGGGCGGTTACAGATACGCAGTATTTT
TRBJ1-2 | TRBV2 | 15 | NA | NA | CASSDREGFLNGYTF | TGTGCCAGCAGTGACAGGGAAGGATTTTTGAATGGCTACACCTTC
TRBJ2-1 | TRBV29-1 | 12 | NA | NA | CSVGLLTPTQFF | TGCAGCGTTGGTCTTTTGACTCCGACGCAGTTCTTC
TRBJ1-2 | TRBV20-1 | 14 | NA | few | CSASAPGFYYGYTF | TGCAGTGCTAGCGCCCCGGGATTTTACTATGGCTACACCTTC
TRBJ2-7 | TRBV7-2 | 15 | NA | NA | CASSLYRLVSYEQYF | TGTGCCAGCAGCTTATATCGACTAGTATCCTACGAGCAGTACTTC
TRBJ2-3 | TRBV20-1 | 13 | NA | NA | CSPQPPGTDTQYF | TGCAGCCCCCAGCCCCCCGGCACAGATACGCAGTATTTT
TRBJ2-7 | TRBV7-2 | 14 | TRBD2 | few | CASSLRLAGGEQYF | TGTGCCAGCAGCTTACGTCTAGCGGGCGGCGAGCAGTACTTC
TRBJ2-5 | TRBV29-1 | 13 | TRBD1 | NA | CSVRWTGEETQYF | TGCAGCGTCCGCTGGACAGGAGAAGAGACCCAGTACTTC
TRBJ2-6 | TRBV20-1 | 15 | NA | few | CSALIGSTGANVLTF | TGCAGTGCCCTCATCGGGAGTACTGGGGCCAACGTCCTGACTTTC
TRBJ1-2 | TRBV4-2 | 17 | TRBD1 | many | CASSQEGQGLSGYGYTF | TGTGCCAGCAGCCAAGAGGGACAGGGACTTTCTGGGTATGGCTACACCTTC
TRBJ1-4 | TRBV20-1 | 17 | NA | NA | CSATGLGALATNEKLFF | TGCAGTGCTACGGGCCTGGGGGCCTTAGCAACTAATGAAAAACTGTTTTTT
TRBJ2-7 | TRBV28 | 12 | NA | many | CASSLASHEQYF | TGTGCCAGCAGTTTGGCCTCCCACGAGCAGTACTTC
TRBJ1-5 | TRBV30 | 15 | TRBD1 | NA | CAWSGDRGLGQPQHF | TGTGCCTGGAGTGGAGACAGGGGGCTAGGTCAGCCCCAGCATTTT
TRBJ1-2 | TRBV28 | 13 | NA | NA | CASRPQGIYGYTF | TGTGCCAGCAGGCCCCAGGGAATCTATGGCTACACCTTC
TRBJ2-1 | TRBV27 | 20 | NA | NA | CASSQRTLGGPLSSYNEQFF | TGTGCCAGCAGCCAACGGACCCTGGGCGGGCCGTTGAGCTCCTACAATGAGCAGTTCTTC
TRBJ2-2 | TRBV3-1 | 16 | TRBD2 | NA | CASRGLAGDTGGELFF | TGTGCCAGCCGAGGACTAGCGGGAGATACCGGCGGGGAGCTGTTTTTT
TRBJ2-5 | TRBV28 | 17 | TRBD2 | NA | CASSLRLAGVAGETQYF | TGTGCCAGCAGTTTACGGCTAGCGGGAGTGGCCGGGGAGACCCAGTACTTC
TRBJ1-1 | TRBV6-2/TRBV6-3 | 14 | TRBD1 | NA | CASSRDRSNTEAFF | TGTGCCAGCAGCCGGGACAGGTCGAACACTGAAGCTTTCTTT
TRBJ2-7 | TRBV7-2 | 15 | TRBD1 | NA | CASSLATYRGHEQYF | TGTGCCAGCAGCTTAGCGACGTACAGGGGTCACGAGCAGTACTTC
TRBJ2-1 | TRBV6-2/TRBV6-3 | 15 | TRBD1 | NA | CASRVTGSSYNEQFF | TGTGCCAGCAGGGTGACAGGGAGCTCCTACAATGAGCAGTTCTTC
TRBJ2-1 | TRBV7-2 | 13 | NA | few | CASSNPRRNEQFF | TGTGCCAGCAGCAACCCCAGGCGCAATGAGCAGTTCTTC